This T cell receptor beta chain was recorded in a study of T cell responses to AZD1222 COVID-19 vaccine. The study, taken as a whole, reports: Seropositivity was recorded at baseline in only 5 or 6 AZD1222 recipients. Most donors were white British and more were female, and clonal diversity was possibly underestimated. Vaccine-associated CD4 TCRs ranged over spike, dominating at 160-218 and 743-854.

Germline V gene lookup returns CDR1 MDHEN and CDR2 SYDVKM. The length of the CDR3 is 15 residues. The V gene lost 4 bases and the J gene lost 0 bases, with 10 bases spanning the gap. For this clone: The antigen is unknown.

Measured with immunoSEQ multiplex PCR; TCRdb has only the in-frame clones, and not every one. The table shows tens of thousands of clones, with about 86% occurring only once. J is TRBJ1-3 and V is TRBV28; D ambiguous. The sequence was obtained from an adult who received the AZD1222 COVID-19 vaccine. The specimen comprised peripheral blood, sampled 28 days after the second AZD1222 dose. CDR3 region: CASSSKYLSGNTIYF. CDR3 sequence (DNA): TGTGCCAGCAGTTCAAAGTACCTCTCTGGAAACACCATATATTTT. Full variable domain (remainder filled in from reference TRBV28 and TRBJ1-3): DVKVTQSSRYLVKRTGEKVFLECVQDMDHENMFWYRQDPGLGLRLIYFSYDVKMKEKGDIPEGYSVSREKKERFSLILESASTNQTSMYLCASSSKYLSGNTIYFGEGSWLTVV.